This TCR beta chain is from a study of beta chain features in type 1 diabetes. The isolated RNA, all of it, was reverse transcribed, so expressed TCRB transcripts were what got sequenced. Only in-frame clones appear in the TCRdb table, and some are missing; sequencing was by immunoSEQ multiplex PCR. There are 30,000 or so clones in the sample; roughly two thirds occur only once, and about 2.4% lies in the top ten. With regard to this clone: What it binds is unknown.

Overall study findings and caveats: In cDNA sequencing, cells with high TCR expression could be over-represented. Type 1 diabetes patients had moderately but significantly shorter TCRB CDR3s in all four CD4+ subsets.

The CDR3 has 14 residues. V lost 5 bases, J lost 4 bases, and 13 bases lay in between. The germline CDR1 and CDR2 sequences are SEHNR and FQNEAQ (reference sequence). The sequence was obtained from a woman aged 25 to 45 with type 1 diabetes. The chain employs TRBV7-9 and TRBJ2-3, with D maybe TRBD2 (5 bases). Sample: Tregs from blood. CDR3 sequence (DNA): TGTGCCAGCAGCCCACATGAGGGTGCAGATACGCAGTATTTT. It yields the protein CASSPHEGADTQYF.